Below, 10 T cell receptor beta chains from the same sample are listed, as sequenced in a study of beta chain features in type 1 diabetes. Study outcomes and limitations: Significant though moderate, a shortening of TCRB CDR3s appeared in all four CD4+ subsets of Type 1 diabetes patients.

Since all of the isolated RNA was reverse transcribed, expressed TCRB transcripts were what got sequenced. TCRdb's copy holds only in-frame clones and misses some; the assay was immunoSEQ multiplex PCR. Among 600,000 or so clones listed, roughly an eighth were seen once. These receptors are not linked to any known antigen. Material: naive CD4+ T cells from blood. These receptors all stem from a man between 18 and 29 years old with type 1 diabetes.

The CDR3 DNA reads TGTGCCAGCAGCGAGGGGTGGGAGGGCAAAAACATTCAGTACTTC. Protein product: CASSEGWEGKNIQYF. The V and J genes are TRBV9 and TRBJ2-4; 7 bases align to TRBD2. Germline lookup yields CDR1 SGDLS and CDR2 YYNGEE. The CDR3 is 15 amino acids. J was trimmed by 3 bases and V by 3 bases; bases with no gene match: 6.

This clone was observed a handful of times. The chain is built from TRBV28 and TRBJ2-7; D remains ambiguous. The CDR3 has 15 amino acids. V was shortened by 5 bases and J by 3 bases, with 17 bases between the two germline ends. Germline V lookup: CDR1 MDHEN, CDR2 SYDVKM. The CDR3: CASSPVGNGLYEQYF. The DNA for the CDR3 is TGTGCCAGCAGTCCAGTGGGGAACGGCCTCTACGAGCAGTACTTC.

The sample holds one count of this clone. The chain links TRBV4-3 to TRBJ2-5, with TRBD2 matching 13 bases. The V segment lost 0 bases and the J segment 5 bases; nucleotides outside the gene matches: 12. CDR3 length equals 19 residues. Germline CDR1 and CDR2: LGHNA and YSLEER. The DNA for the CDR3 is TGCGCCAGCAGCCAAGAGTATTGGTCAGGACTAGCGGGGGCCGAGACCCAGTACTTC. It translates to CASSQEYWSGLAGAETQYF.

V usage is TRBV7-2 and J usage is TRBJ2-3; D ambiguous. The germline CDR1 and CDR2 sequences are SGHTA and FQGNSA. V lost 0 bases and J 6 bases, leaving 7 bases between the germline ends. This CDR3 has 13 amino acids. As DNA, the CDR3 is TGTGCCAGCAGCTTAGCGCTGTCTGATACGCAGTATTTT. It encodes CASSLALSDTQYF.

The genes are TRBV5-6 and TRBJ2-7; 7 bases are a match to TRBD1. Germline values: CDR1 SGHDT, CDR2 YYEEEE. With 2 bases clipped from V and 2 bases from J, the junction kept 7 bases outside the gene matches. The CDR3 covers 15 residues. The CDR3 region is CASSLRDRPTYEQYF. The CDR3 nucleotides read TGTGCCAGCAGCTTACGGGACAGACCGACCTACGAGCAGTACTTC.

The chain couples TRBV2 to TRBJ2-4, with TRBD2 matching 10 bases. CDR1 SNHLY and CDR2 FYNNEI come from the germline V gene. V lost 3 bases to trimming and J lost 4 bases; unmatched junction nucleotides: 3. The CDR3 loop spans 15 amino acids. In DNA form, the CDR3 reads TGTGCCAGCAGTGACGAAGCGGGGGGGAAAAACATTCAGTACTTC. Translated: CASSDEAGGKNIQYF.

This clone was picked up a small number of times. The chain combines TRBV29-1 with TRBJ2-1, with 10 bases aligning to TRBD2. The CDR3 is 18 amino acids. V shed 1 base, J shed 1 base, and the junction held 10 bases outside the gene matches. CDR1 SQVTM and CDR2 ANQGSEA come from the germline V gene. The DNA for the CDR3 is TGCAGCGTTGAAGGTGGGGCTAGCGGGAGTGGTTCCTACAATGAGCAGTTCTTC. Its translation: CSVEGGASGSGSYNEQFF.

This clone turned up a few times. Other DNA sequences of this sample code for an identical CDR3. The J gene is TRBJ2-1, the V gene TRBV4-2; D gene ambiguous. Trimming took 1 base from V and 6 from J, leaving 7 bases between them. CDR3 length equals 13 residues. The germline gives CDR1 LGHNA, CDR2 YNFKEQ. The CDR3 here is CASSQAPGNEQFF. For the CDR3, the DNA is TGTGCCAGCAGCCAAGCCCCGGGCAATGAGCAGTTCTTC.

The chain recombines TRBV30 with TRBJ1-1, with TRBD1 identical over 11 bases. CDR1 GTSNPN and CDR2 SVGIG come from the germline V gene (reference sequence). The ends lost 2 bases at V and 6 bases at J; junction bases unmatched: 2. The CDR3 spans 13 residues. CDR3 in amino acids: CAWSRDRGAEAFF. DNA for the CDR3: TGTGCCTGGAGTCGGGACAGGGGGGCTGAAGCTTTCTTT.

This clone was detected only a few times. The V gene is TRBV5-6, the J gene TRBJ2-6; D may be TRBD1 or TRBD2 (5 bases each). V was trimmed by 4 bases and J by 0 bases, leaving 14 bases between them. Germline-derived CDR1 and CDR2 are SGHDT and YYEEEE. The CDR3 is made up of 17 amino acids. The CDR3 DNA follows: TGTGCCAGCAGCCACCGATGGGACGGCTCTGGGGCCAACGTCCTGACTTTC. It is translated as CASSHRWDGSGANVLTF.